These T cell receptor beta chains were read from a single sample in a study of T cells after yellow fever vaccination. TCRdb analysed the 5' RACE reads with MiXCR anew, one entry per CDR3 protein. The sample carries some 390,000 distinct CDR3 sequences, 6.2% recorded once. The sample consisted of PBMCs, taken 5 days after the yellow fever booster vaccination. Receptor source: a man aged 25 to 45 who received the YFV17D yellow fever vaccine. Both conserved end residues are part of each CDR3. Each record gives: J gene, V gene, D gene, clone size, CDR3 DNA, CDR3 protein. A D gene is named only where the DNA matches it firmly. Not every row has a clone size; where given, it reads once, few, many or a size class.

TRBJ2-2,TRBV4-3,TRBD1,few,TGCGCCAGCAGCCAGGTTGACAGGGACACCGGGGAGCTGTTTTTT,CASSQVDRDTGELFF
TRBJ2-1,TRBV13,NA,NA,TGTGCCAGCAGCTTAAGCCGACAGAATGAGCAGTTCTTC,CASSLSRQNEQFF
TRBJ2-5,TRBV4-3,TRBD1,many,TGCGCCAGCAGCCAACAAGCAGGGGGCCAAGAGACCCAGTACTTC,CASSQQAGGQETQYF
TRBJ2-2,TRBV4-3,NA,many,TGCGCCAGCAGCCAGGCGACACTGAACACCGGGGAGCTGTTTTTT,CASSQATLNTGELFF
TRBJ1-1,TRBV27,NA,few,TGTGCCAGCAGTTCTCCGGGTGGGAGCACTGAAGCTTTCTTT,CASSSPGGSTEAFF
TRBJ2-3,TRBV25-1,NA,many,TGTGCCAGCAGTGAATATAGCACAGATACGCAGTATTTT,CASSEYSTDTQYF
TRBJ2-5,TRBV7-2,NA,few,TGTGCCAGCAGCACCCAAGCCCGCCAAGAGACCCAGTACTTC,CASSTQARQETQYF
TRBJ2-7,TRBV6-2/TRBV6-3,NA,many,TGTGCCAGCAGTTACCGGGACCCTCAAAACGAGCAGTACTTC,CASSYRDPQNEQYF
TRBJ2-1,TRBV20-1,TRBD2,NA,TGCAGTGCTATGCGGACTAGCGGGAGTAATGAGCAGTTCTTC,CSAMRTSGSNEQFF
TRBJ1-4,TRBV12-3/TRBV12-4,TRBD1,NA,TGTGCCAGCGGGGACAGGGTTTGGGAAAAACTGTTTTTT,CASGDRVWEKLFF
TRBJ2-1,TRBV20-1,TRBD2,many,TGCAGTGCTAGAGTGGGGGAGGGGACGAGCTCCTACAATGAGCAGTTCTTC,CSARVGEGTSSYNEQFF
TRBJ2-5,TRBV20-1,NA,NA,TGCAGTGCTAGAAGTATTGAAGAGACCCAGTACTTC,CSARSIEETQYF
TRBJ2-3,TRBV24-1,NA,NA,TGTGCCACCCAGGACTCCTCAGGGCTCACAGATACGCAGTATTTT,CATQDSSGLTDTQYF
TRBJ1-3,TRBV6-1,NA,many,TGTGCCAGCAGTGAAGTTACAGGGTTAGGTGACACCATATATTTT,CASSEVTGLGDTIYF
TRBJ1-2,TRBV6-5,TRBD1,few,TGTGCCAGCTCGGGACAGACCGGTGGCTACACCTTC,CASSGQTGGYTF
TRBJ2-1,TRBV19,NA,few,TGTGCCAGTAGTATCCGACTCTTAGACAATGAGCAGTTCTTC,CASSIRLLDNEQFF
TRBJ2-3,TRBV4-3,NA,few,TGCGCCAGCAGCCGGAGAGCCCAATCCGCCACAGATACGCAGTATTTT,CASSRRAQSATDTQYF
TRBJ2-7,TRBV5-1,NA,NA,TGCGCCAGCAGTAAATTTAGGGGGGAGGACCTTTCCTACGAGCAGTACTTC,CASSKFRGEDLSYEQYF
TRBJ1-5,TRBV5-1,TRBD1,many,TGCGCCAGCAGCTTGGGGACAGGGACTGATTCGAGCAATCAGCCCCAGCATTTT,CASSLGTGTDSSNQPQHF
TRBJ2-7,TRBV18,NA,NA,TGTGCCAGCTCACCTCTAGCGCAGACCTACGAGCAGTACTTC,CASSPLAQTYEQYF
TRBJ1-1,TRBV12-3/TRBV12-4,TRBD1,NA,TGTGCCAGCAGAACCGCCGGGACAGCGACTTATGAAGCTTTCTTT,CASRTAGTATYEAFF
TRBJ1-4,TRBV6-5,TRBD1,many,TGTGCCAGCAGTTACCCGGGACAGGTGGGAGAAAAACTGTTTTTT,CASSYPGQVGEKLFF
TRBJ2-5,TRBV5-4,NA,many,TGTGCCAGCAGTCGTCTTAGGGAGACCCAGTACTTC,CASSRLRETQYF
TRBJ1-3,TRBV14,NA,many,TGTGCCAGCAGCCCCCTGGGCCCGGGAAACACCATATATTTT,CASSPLGPGNTIYF
TRBJ2-7,TRBV9,NA,many,TGTGCCAGCAGCCCGGACACCTACGAGCAGTACTTC,CASSPDTYEQYF
TRBJ2-2,TRBV19,NA,NA,TGTGCCAGTAGTATTATGGGTAACACCGGGGAGCTGTTTTTT,CASSIMGNTGELFF
TRBJ2-5,TRBV29-1,NA,many,TGCAGCGTTGTGGTCCGAAGGCAAGAGACCCAGTACTTC,CSVVVRRQETQYF
TRBJ1-2,TRBV13,NA,NA,TGTGCCAGCAGCCCCTGGACAGCCTATGGCTACACCTTC,CASSPWTAYGYTF
TRBJ1-5,TRBV12-3/TRBV12-4,NA,many,TGTGCCAGCAGTTCATCCGCGGGTAGCAATCAGCCCCAGCATTTT,CASSSSAGSNQPQHF
TRBJ2-7,TRBV2,TRBD2,many,TGTGCCAGCAGTGATTTCGCGGGGGGCTCCTACGAGCAGTACTTC,CASSDFAGGSYEQYF
TRBJ1-1,TRBV5-8,NA,many,TGTGCCAGCAGCTCTACATTGGGGTCTGAAGCTTTCTTT,CASSSTLGSEAFF
TRBJ2-3,TRBV5-1,NA,NA,TGCGCCAGCAGCTTGGGGCCTCTAACAGATACGCAGTATTTT,CASSLGPLTDTQYF
TRBJ2-7,TRBV10-3,TRBD2,NA,TGTGCCATCAGAGCTAGCGGGAGGGGCTACGAGCAGTACTTC,CAIRASGRGYEQYF
TRBJ2-7,TRBV20-1,NA,NA,TGCAGTGCTAGGACTACGTCGTACGAGCAGTACTTC,CSARTTSYEQYF
TRBJ2-7,TRBV5-4,TRBD1,few,TGTGCCAGCAGCTTGGGGGACAGGGGGCACGAGCAGTACTTC,CASSLGDRGHEQYF
TRBJ2-1,TRBV15,TRBD2,NA,TGTGCCACCGGGCTTGGGGGAGGGCGGTACAATGAGCAGTTCTTC,CATGLGGGRYNEQFF
TRBJ2-2,TRBV7-8,NA,few,TGTGCCAGCAAACTTCCCAGGACGCGGACCGGGGAGCTGTTTTTT,CASKLPRTRTGELFF
TRBJ2-1,TRBV12-5,NA,few,TGTGCTAGTGGTTTGGGGTCCTTTGGGTACAATGAGCAGTTCTTC,CASGLGSFGYNEQFF
TRBJ2-4,TRBV11-2,NA,few,TGTGCCAGCAGCCCCTCCGGGGCGAGGAGGGACATTCAGTACTTC,CASSPSGARRDIQYF
TRBJ2-7,TRBV6-9,TRBD2,many,TGTGCCAGCAGACCTACCAAAAGGGGCGGGAGTAGCGAGCAGTACTTC,CASRPTKRGGSSEQYF
TRBJ2-2,TRBV6-6,NA,NA,TGTGCCATCATGGTCGGTACCGGGGAGCTGTTTTTT,CAIMVGTGELFF
TRBJ2-4,TRBV7-2,NA,many,TGTGCCAGCAGCTTAGGGACCGCCAAAAACATTCAGTACTTC,CASSLGTAKNIQYF
TRBJ2-6,TRBV20-1,TRBD1,NA,TGCAGTGCTTGGGACAGGGTAACTGGGGCCAACGTCCTGACTTTC,CSAWDRVTGANVLTF
TRBJ2-1,TRBV29-1,TRBD1,many,TGCAGCGTAAAGACAGGGCTGGCCTACAATGAGCAGTTCTTC,CSVKTGLAYNEQFF
TRBJ2-3,TRBV5-1,TRBD2,many,TGCGCCAGCAGCTCCCAGACTAGCTCAGATACGCAGTATTTT,CASSSQTSSDTQYF